This TCR beta chain is from a study of blood T cells in healthy people across ages. Per-sample PBMC isolation yielded at least 7 million cells. At least ten counts were recorded for this clonotype. The second PCR ran about 6 to 12 cycles with a sample-barcoded 5' primer and J-beta primers. Every cDNA was tagged by a template-switch adaptor with 12 random nucleotides. TCRdb re-derived calls from the 5' RACE reads in MiXCR, one entry per CDR3 protein. The data show around 1,700,000 distinct CDR3 sequences, with about 30% seen just once and 7.7% held by the top ten. The trim removed 5 bases at V and 7 bases at J, leaving 15 bases unmatched. This CDR3 contains 17 residues. The germline V gene encodes CDR1 MDHEN and CDR2 SYDVKM.

The TCR was taken from a woman aged 30 to 39 in good health. The sequenced sample consisted of blood. This rearrangement joins TRBV28 to TRBJ2-1; 9 bases are a match to TRBD1. CDR3 in DNA: TGTGCCAGCAGTGGACGCCGGGACAGGGTGCTAGGAAATGAGCAGTTCTTC. Protein: CASSGRRDRVLGNEQFF.